This T cell receptor beta chain was captured by sequencing in a study of CD8 T cells in Susac syndrome. Notes on this clonotype: Its antigen is undetermined.

The authors reverse transcribed roughly 0.5 to 1 ug RNA with random hexamers. The TCR beta CDR3 was amplified by immunoSEQ multiplex PCR across 54 Vbeta, 13 Jbeta. TCRdb used MiXCR to reprocess the immunoSEQ multiplex PCR reads, holding one entry per CDR3 protein. The sample shows some 130,000 distinct CDR3 sequences, 91% of them seen only once. The study, taken as a whole, reports: That the number of individuals in its TCR sequencing and HLA analysis was relatively small was acknowledged by the study.

V shed 6 bases, J shed 5 bases, and the junction held 7 bases outside the gene matches. Germline assignment: CDR1 SGHAT and CDR2 FQNNGV. The CDR3 has 14 residues. The T cells that were sequenced for TCR beta were CD8+ and CD4+ cells from blood. Isolation of CD8+ and CD4+ T cells was performed negatively, whereas enrichment of TEMRA cells was done by FACS. The chain joins TRBV11-2 to TRBJ2-7, with 10 nucleotides matching TRBD2. The sequencing sample was made of CD8+ T cells from PBMCs. The clonotype comes from a human donor with multiple sclerosis. The CDR3 sequence: CASRASGSSHEQYF. The CDR3 DNA follows: TGTGCCAGCAGGGCTAGCGGGAGTTCCCACGAGCAGTACTTC.